The entry below gives a single T cell receptor beta chain sequence along with its context. The record originates from a study of PD-L1 blockade in urothelial cancer. At the level of the study: Chemotherapy regimens numbering 0 to 3 had been given to patients. Reported median T cell count for blood samples was approximately 140,000.

The time point is: peripheral blood 6 weeks after treatment start. Enrolled patients showed locally advanced or metastatic urothelial carcinoma. The CDR3 has 15 residues. V gave up 4 bases and J gave up 5 bases, with 15 bases separating them. Germline lookup yields CDR1 MGHRA and CDR2 YSYEKL. Spiked synthetic TCR analogs estimated absolute template abundance per PCR. Sequenced by immunoSEQ multiplex PCR; TCRdb stores in-frame clones only, minus some. The table records about 110,000 clones, under 95% of them present only once. The origin of this receptor is a man aged 55 to 70 with urothelial cancer. V and J are TRBV4-1 and TRBJ1-5; D perhaps matches TRBD1 (6 bases). Sequencing was performed on PBMCs, taken around atezolizumab (anti-PD-L1) treatment. The CDR3 DNA sequence: TGCGCCAGCAGCCCAGGGCGGCAGGGGCATCAGCCCCAGCATTTT. It encodes CASSPGRQGHQPQHF.